This entry lists 19 T cell receptor beta chains sequenced from one sample in a study of blood T cell repertoires in COVID-19. Only in-frame clones appear in the TCRdb table, and some are missing; sequencing was by immunoSEQ multiplex PCR. The sample has some 130,000 clones, around 73% seen once. What was sequenced was PBMCs or T cells enriched from blood (not recorded which). These receptors came from a woman aged 45-65 years who had recovered from COVID-19.

The chain carries TRBV7-3 and TRBJ2-1, with 10 bases fitting TRBD1. This CDR3 contains 14 residues. From germline, CDR1 is SGHTA and CDR2 FQGTGA. The ends lost 5 bases at V and 8 bases at J; junction bases unmatched: 6. This chain's CDR3 is CASSLGQGVDEQFF. CDR3 DNA: TGTGCCAGCAGCCTTGGACAGGGGGTGGATGAGCAGTTCTTC.

This chain joins TRBV14 and TRBJ2-7; D is possibly TRBD1 (5 bases). Trimming stripped 2 bases from V and 3 bases from J, with 11 bases between. CDR3 length equals 14 residues. Looked up from germline, CDR1 is SGHDN and CDR2 is FVKESK. CDR3 residues: CASSQRTLRYEQYF. CDR3 in DNA: TGTGCCAGCAGCCAAAGGACATTACGCTACGAGCAGTACTTC.

The V and J genes are TRBV3-1 (or the pseudogene TRBV3-2) and TRBJ2-2; D is unresolved. Germline V CDR1 and CDR2: LGHDT, YNNKEL (reference sequence). The ends were cut back, 3 bases at V and 4 bases at J, with 12 bases in the middle. The CDR3 contains 15 residues. The CDR3 here is CASSHKQHFTGELFF. The CDR3, as DNA: TGTGCCAGCAGCCACAAACAACATTTCACCGGGGAGCTGTTTTTT.

This rearrangement joins TRBV9 to TRBJ1-2; no definite D call. This CDR3 spans 15 amino acids. Germline-derived CDR1 and CDR2 are SGDLS and YYNGEE. The V end lost 0 bases, the J end lost 4 bases, and 13 bases lay between the germline ends. The CDR3 sequence: CASSVEVEPGYGYTF. The CDR3 region has the DNA TGTGCCAGCAGCGTAGAGGTGGAACCAGGCTATGGCTACACCTTC.

Regarding this clone: In this CDR3 the conserved last residue, phenylalanine or tryptophan, is missing, so a read error is likely. The limits of the CDR3 on the DNA are not certain, so only TCRdb's listed CDR3 is given. The chain joins TRBV12-2 to TRBJ2-7; the table calls TRBD2, which could not be checked here. TRBV12-2 is shown as a pseudogene. The CDR3 totals 9 residues, both ends included. The CDR3 here is CASRPSIRI.

This clone was counted a single time. The chain joins TRBV2 to TRBJ1-4; 9 bases are shared with TRBD1. V lost 1 base to trimming and J lost 8 bases; unmatched junction nucleotides: 8. The CDR3 totals 16 residues. The germline V gene has CDR1 SNHLY and CDR2 FYNNEI. The CDR3: CASSEGLGTGREKLFF. The CDR3 DNA reads TGTGCCAGCAGTGAAGGACTAGGGACAGGGCGGGAAAAACTGTTTTTT.

The V and J genes are TRBV7-3 and TRBJ2-2, with TRBD2 matching 16 bases. Germline trimming cut 3 bases from V and 12 bases from J; bases unmatched to any gene: 1. Germline V gene data show CDR1 as SGHTA and CDR2 as FQGTGA. CDR3 length: 14 amino acids. The CDR3, as DNA: TGTGCCAGCAGCTTGGGACTAGCGGGGGGGCAGCTGTTTTTT. This gives the protein CASSLGLAGGQLFF.

This sequence joins TRBV5-4 and TRBJ2-3; the match to TRBD1 covers 8 bases. Unmatched junction bases numbered 10, after V lost 4 bases and J lost 3 bases. The CDR3 consists of 16 residues. CDR1 and CDR2 (germline): SGHNT, YYREEE (reference sequence). In nucleotides, the CDR3 is TGTGCCAGCAGCCCGGGACAGGCGGTGAATACAGATACGCAGTATTTT. It translates to CASSPGQAVNTDTQYF.

The V and J genes are TRBV11-1 and TRBJ2-1, with 8 bases fitting TRBD2. Germline values: CDR1 SGHAT, CDR2 FQDESV (reference sequence). The CDR3 consists of 14 residues. V shed 5 bases and J 8 bases; nucleotides not matched to a gene: 8. Here the CDR3 DNA reads TGTGCCAGCAGCGGCGGGACTAGGGTTCATGAGCAGTTCTTC. Its protein is CASSGGTRVHEQFF.

V gene TRBV6-5 combines with J gene TRBJ1-1; possible D gene TRBD1, 6 bases. The CDR3 is 15 residues long. Trimming pared 2 bases from V and 1 base from J, leaving 11 bases between. Looked up from germline, CDR1 is MNHEY and CDR2 is SVGAGI. The CDR3 here is CASSYKGTWNTEAFF. The CDR3 nucleotides are TGTGCCAGCAGTTACAAAGGGACATGGAACACTGAAGCTTTCTTT.

The chain joins TRBV7-9 to TRBJ1-4; 9 nucleotides agree with TRBD1. CDR3 length: 15 amino acids. After removal of 5 bases from V and 3 bases from J, the junction contained 4 bases not matched to a gene. Germline V gene data show CDR1 as SEHNR and CDR2 as FQNEAQ (reference sequence). CDR3 amino acids: CASSKQGAANEKLFF. As DNA, the CDR3 is TGTGCCAGCAGCAAACAGGGGGCGGCTAATGAAAAACTGTTTTTT.

V is TRBV3-1 (or the pseudogene TRBV3-2) and J is TRBJ2-7; the D gene is possibly TRBD2 (5 bases). CDR1 is LGHDT and CDR2 is YNNKEL in the germline V gene (reference sequence). The CDR3 is 14 residues long. Trimming pared 5 bases from V and 6 bases from J, leaving 17 bases between. CDR3 in amino acids: CASSVVRAAFEQYV. The CDR3 DNA sequence: TGTGCCAGCAGCGTCGTGAGGGCCGCGTTCGAGCAGTACGTC.

CDR3 nucleotide sequence: TGTGCCAGCAACGAACAGGGGGCAGATACGCAGTATTTT. Protein product: CASNEQGADTQYF. V gene TRBV6-5 combines with J gene TRBJ2-3, with TRBD1 matching over 8 bases. The CDR3 runs 13 residues. V trimming: 7 bases; J trimming: 4 bases; junction bases outside the gene matches: 4. CDR1 and CDR2 from the germline V gene are MNHEY and SVGAGI.

The rearrangement uses TRBV14 and TRBJ1-1, with 8 nucleotides matching TRBD1. Germline-derived CDR1 and CDR2 are SGHDN and FVKESK. CDR3 size: 16 residues. J gave up 7 bases and V 3 bases, and 13 bases lay outside the gene matches. The CDR3 bases are TGTGCCAGCAGCCAGATTTCGGGCAGGGGGCGAATTGAAGCTTTCTTT. The encoded protein is CASSQISGRGRIEAFF.

V usage is TRBV2 and J usage is TRBJ1-6; tentatively, D is TRBD1 (5 bases). Germline CDR1 reads SNHLY; CDR2 reads FYNNEI. The CDR3 has 15 residues. V was shortened by 4 bases and J by 9 bases, with 16 bases between the two germline ends. Here the CDR3 reads CASSGAGSGGSPLHF. DNA of the CDR3: TGTGCCAGCAGTGGAGCGGGGTCCGGGGGTTCACCCCTCCACTTT.

In its sample, this clone was seen a few times. V is TRBV6-1 and J is TRBJ1-3, with D tentatively TRBD1 (5 bases). CDR1 is MNHNS and CDR2 is SASEGT in the germline V gene. The CDR3 length is 16 residues. V was pared by 3 bases and J by 3 bases, with 15 bases between. CDR3 protein: CASSDPGRGSGNTIYF. In nucleotides, the CDR3 is TGTGCCAGCAGTGACCCGGGGCGGGGGAGTGGAAACACCATATATTTT.

The chain combines TRBV6-5 with TRBJ2-5; D perhaps matches TRBD1 (5 bases). The CDR3 spans 13 residues. Between the trimmed V and J ends, which lost 5 bases and 2 bases, there was a span of 9 bases. The germline V gene has CDR1 MNHEY and CDR2 SVGAGI. The CDR3 sequence: CASSKQEQETQYF. DNA of the CDR3: TGTGCCAGCAGTAAACAGGAACAAGAGACCCAGTACTTC.

The chain carries TRBV19 and TRBJ1-3, with D hard to call. V lost 6 bases to trimming and J lost 2 bases, with 11 bases between them. From germline, CDR1 is LNHDA and CDR2 SQIVND (reference sequence). This CDR3 comprises 14 residues. CDR3 amino acids: CASRTPSPGNTIYF. CDR3 sequence (DNA): TGTGCCAGTAGAACACCATCCCCTGGAAACACCATATATTTT.

This clone was observed a few times. The gene calls are TRBV15 and TRBJ2-1; no clear D. Trimming removed 0 bases from V and 8 bases from J, with 14 bases in between. Looked up from germline, CDR1 is LNHNV and CDR2 is YYDKDF (reference sequence). The length of the CDR3 is 15 residues. The CDR3 region has the DNA TGTGCCACCAGCAGAGATCGAACTCCAGGCGATGAGCAGTTCTTC. As protein: CATSRDRTPGDEQFF.